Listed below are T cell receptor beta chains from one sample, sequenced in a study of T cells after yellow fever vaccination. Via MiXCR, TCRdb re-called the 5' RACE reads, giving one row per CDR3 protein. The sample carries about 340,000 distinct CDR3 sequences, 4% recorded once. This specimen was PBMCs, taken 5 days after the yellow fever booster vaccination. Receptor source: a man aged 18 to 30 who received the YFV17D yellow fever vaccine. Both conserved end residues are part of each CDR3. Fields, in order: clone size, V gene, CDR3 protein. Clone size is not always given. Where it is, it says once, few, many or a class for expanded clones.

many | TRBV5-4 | CASSPPDSPPSTDTQYF
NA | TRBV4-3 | CASSQEGQGRAFF
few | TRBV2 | CASSEGTRNEQFF
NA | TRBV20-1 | CSASLLAVSTDTQYF
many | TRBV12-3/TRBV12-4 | CASSPGTGLGLDTQYF
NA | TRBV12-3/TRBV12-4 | CASKTTGGETEAFF
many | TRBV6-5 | CASSYSGAQNQPQHF
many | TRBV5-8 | CASSLSGGAWGQPQHF
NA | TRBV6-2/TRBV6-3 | CASSPGHPRHNEQFF
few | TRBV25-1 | CASSGKARRVTDTQYF
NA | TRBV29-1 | CSVTGRFGNTIYF
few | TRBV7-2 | CASSAKRGETEAFF
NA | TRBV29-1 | CSVAGKRGLDTQYF
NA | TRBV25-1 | CASGGEGPHQPQHF
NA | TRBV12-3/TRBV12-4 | CASRPIGYRYNEQYF
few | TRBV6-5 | CASRSGGISTGELFF
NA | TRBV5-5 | CASSAPPPAETQYF
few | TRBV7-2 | CASNQGGNQPQHF
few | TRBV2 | CASREGTINYGYTF
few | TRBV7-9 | CASSFSGTGASEQYF
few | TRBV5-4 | CASSPRGGFAEQYF
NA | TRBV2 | CASSEALSRNQPQHF
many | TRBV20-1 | CSARVQGNSPLHF
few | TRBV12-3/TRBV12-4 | CASSELAGGIDEQFF
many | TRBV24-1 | CATSDVTGGTDTQYF
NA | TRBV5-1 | CASSLYGTAEKLFF
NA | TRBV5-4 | CASSSSPSGAFF
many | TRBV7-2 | CASSLGQGGGYTF
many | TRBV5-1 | CASSLLGSGLNTEAFF
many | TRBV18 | CASSPLAGGRADTQYF
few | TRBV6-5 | CASRDPDEDEAFF
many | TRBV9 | CASSLEGQEETQYF
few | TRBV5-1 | CASSLPTLGRDHGYTF
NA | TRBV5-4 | CASSRWGGQGGSEAFF
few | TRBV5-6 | CASRLGQMNTEAFF
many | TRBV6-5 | CASSYGGEQFF
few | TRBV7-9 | CASSLEEFANTGELFF
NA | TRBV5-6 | CASSPSFANTEAFF
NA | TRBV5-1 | CASNTGSRTPLIF
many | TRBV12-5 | CASGSGDTDTQYF
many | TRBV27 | CACSSANTGELFF
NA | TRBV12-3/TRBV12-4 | CASSFWGPRWDTQYF
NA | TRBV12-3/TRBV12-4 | CASSLSGMGQFYGYTF
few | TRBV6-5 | CASRHGTENTEAFF
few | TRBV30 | CAWKRGRNYGYTF
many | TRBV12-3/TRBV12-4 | CASTRGAGNTIYF